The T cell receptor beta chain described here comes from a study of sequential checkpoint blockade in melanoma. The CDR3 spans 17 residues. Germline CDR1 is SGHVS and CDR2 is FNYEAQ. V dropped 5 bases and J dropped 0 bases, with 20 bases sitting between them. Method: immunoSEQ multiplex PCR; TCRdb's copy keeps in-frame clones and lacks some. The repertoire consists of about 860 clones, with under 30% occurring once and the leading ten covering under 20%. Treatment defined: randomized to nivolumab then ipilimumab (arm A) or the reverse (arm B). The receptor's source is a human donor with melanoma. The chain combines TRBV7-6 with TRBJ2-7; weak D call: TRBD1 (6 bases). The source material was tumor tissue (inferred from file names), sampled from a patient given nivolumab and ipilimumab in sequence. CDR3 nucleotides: TGTGCCAGCAGCGCCATTGACTCAGGGGCCCCCTCCTACGAGCAGTACTTC. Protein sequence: CASSAIDSGAPSYEQYF.